The rows below give T cell receptor beta chains drawn from one sample of a study of blood T cell repertoires in COVID-19. Profiling relied on immunoSEQ multiplex PCR, and the TCRdb table lists in-frame clones only, not all of them. Found here are about 150,000 clones, around 83% of them singletons; the top ten hold roughly a fifth. The sequencing input was peripheral blood. The receptor source for this set is a woman in her seventies who had recovered from COVID-19. The CDR3 runs from the conserved cysteine through the conserved F or W.

V gene: TRBV24-1
J gene: TRBJ1-2
CDR3 protein: CATSDPGQDYGYTF

V gene: TRBV5-6
J gene: TRBJ2-1
CDR3 protein: CASSSGSGPRYNEQFF

V gene: TRBV11-2
J gene: TRBJ1-2
CDR3 protein: CASSPLGQLYGYTF

V gene: TRBV6-2/TRBV6-3
J gene: TRBJ2-3
CDR3 protein: CASSPGQSRDTQYF

V gene: TRBV10-1
J gene: TRBJ2-5
CDR3 protein: CGEKETQYF

V gene: TRBV7-8
J gene: TRBJ2-3
CDR3 protein: CASSPRLAGPPTDTQYF

V gene: TRBV9
J gene: TRBJ1-2
CDR3 protein: CASSRAGTGEYGGYTF

V gene: TRBV2
J gene: TRBJ2-1
CDR3 protein: CATPASGTSNEQFF

V gene: TRBV28
J gene: TRBJ2-2
CDR3 protein: CASSGGLAGGPSTGELFF

V gene: TRBV25-1
J gene: TRBJ1-4
CDR3 protein: CASHRQWNEKLFF

V gene: TRBV10-2
J gene: TRBJ2-5
CDR3 protein: CASQGWASPRQETQYF

V gene: TRBV15
J gene: TRBJ1-2
CDR3 protein: CATSRNRVGYTF

V gene: TRBV19
J gene: TRBJ1-1
CDR3 protein: CASSNTGGRAFF

V gene: TRBV21-1
J gene: TRBJ2-4
CDR3 protein: CASSKPPGELIAKNIQYF

V gene: TRBV18
J gene: TRBJ1-4
CDR3 protein: CASSLTGFATNEKLFF

V gene: TRBV28
J gene: TRBJ2-1
CDR3 protein: CASSPSPGLAAARDEQFF

V gene: TRBV18
J gene: TRBJ2-3
CDR3 protein: CASSPGAGTDTQYF

V gene: TRBV3-1/TRBV3-2
J gene: TRBJ2-2
CDR3 protein: CASSQDGVVAGGPGTGELFF

V gene: TRBV15
J gene: TRBJ2-6
CDR3 protein: CATRRTPVSGANVLTF

V gene: TRBV19
J gene: TRBJ2-7
CDR3 protein: CASKGGTASSYEQYF

V gene: TRBV27
J gene: TRBJ2-2
CDR3 protein: CASSLRGGNTGELFF

V gene: TRBV4-1
J gene: TRBJ1-1
CDR3 protein: CASSPRDSLNTEAFF

V gene: TRBV5-1
J gene: TRBJ2-1
CDR3 protein: CASSRGLAAPYNEQFF

V gene: TRBV29-1
J gene: TRBJ1-2
CDR3 protein: CSVGDREAGYTF

V gene: TRBV28
J gene: TRBJ1-2
CDR3 protein: CASSPSVSGYGYTF

V gene: TRBV11-3
J gene: TRBJ2-3
CDR3 protein: CASSLSSSTDTQYF

V gene: TRBV18
J gene: TRBJ2-5
CDR3 protein: CASSPDRPTGAQYF

V gene: TRBV29-1
J gene: TRBJ2-7
CDR3 protein: CSASGGRGVEQYF

V gene: TRBV4-2
J gene: TRBJ1-1
CDR3 protein: CASSHPNGQGTEAFF

V gene: TRBV30
J gene: TRBJ2-4
CDR3 protein: CAWSVGTGLGIQYF

V gene: TRBV5-1
J gene: TRBJ2-3
CDR3 protein: CASRTASTDTQYF

V gene: TRBV6-1
J gene: TRBJ2-3
CDR3 protein: CASSEWGRGTDTQYF

V gene: TRBV3-1/TRBV3-2
J gene: TRBJ1-5
CDR3 protein: CASSQVGGGDQPQHF

V gene: TRBV7-2
J gene: TRBJ2-1
CDR3 protein: CASSPEGTANNEQFF

V gene: TRBV5-1
J gene: TRBJ2-5
CDR3 protein: CASRVGGLAGGGETQYF

V gene: TRBV6-2/TRBV6-3
J gene: TRBJ1-5
CDR3 protein: CASSYGSQPQHF

V gene: TRBV3-1/TRBV3-2
J gene: TRBJ1-6
CDR3 protein: CASSPETYNSPLHF

V gene: TRBV3-1/TRBV3-2
J gene: TRBJ1-4
CDR3 protein: CASSQDRGSEKLFF

V gene: TRBV4-1
J gene: TRBJ1-2
CDR3 protein: CASSQTTNYGYTF

V gene: TRBV24-1
J gene: TRBJ2-1
CDR3 protein: CATSDGAAETYNEQFF

V gene: TRBV5-1
J gene: TRBJ2-3
CDR3 protein: CASSLALGADTQYF

V gene: TRBV10-3
J gene: TRBJ2-2
CDR3 protein: CAISRQGPATGELFF

V gene: TRBV7-3
J gene: TRBJ2-2
CDR3 protein: CASSPMVRGGTGELFF

V gene: TRBV12-3/TRBV12-4
J gene: TRBJ1-1
CDR3 protein: CASSLGANTEAFF

V gene: TRBV7-9
J gene: TRBJ2-1
CDR3 protein: CASSSQGNEQFF

V gene: TRBV10-3
J gene: TRBJ1-5
CDR3 protein: CAISGGSQAGNQPQHF

V gene: TRBV5-1
J gene: TRBJ1-3
CDR3 protein: CASSLGPGGNTIYF

V gene: TRBV18
J gene: TRBJ2-6
CDR3 protein: CASSPRGTGANVLTF

V gene: TRBV4-2
J gene: TRBJ2-7
CDR3 protein: CASSQVDRLYEQYF

V gene: TRBV7-9
J gene: TRBJ1-3
CDR3 protein: CASSLGRISGNTIYF

V gene: TRBV7-9
J gene: TRBJ2-7
CDR3 protein: CASSPQAGATYEQYF

V gene: TRBV28
J gene: TRBJ1-2
CDR3 protein: CASSFGDGLFGSGYTF

V gene: TRBV16
J gene: TRBJ2-4
CDR3 protein: CASSPSGGGKLAKNIQYF